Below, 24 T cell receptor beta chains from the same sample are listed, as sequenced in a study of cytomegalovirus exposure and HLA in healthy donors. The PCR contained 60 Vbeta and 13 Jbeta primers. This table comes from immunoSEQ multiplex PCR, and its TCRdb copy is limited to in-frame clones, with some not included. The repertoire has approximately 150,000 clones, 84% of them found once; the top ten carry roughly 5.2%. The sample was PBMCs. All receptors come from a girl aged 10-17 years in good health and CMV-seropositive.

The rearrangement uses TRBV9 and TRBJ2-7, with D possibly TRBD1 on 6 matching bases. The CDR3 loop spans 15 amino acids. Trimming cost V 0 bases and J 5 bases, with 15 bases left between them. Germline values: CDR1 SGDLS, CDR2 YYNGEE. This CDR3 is CASSVAEGVTHEQYF. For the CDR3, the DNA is TGTGCCAGCAGCGTAGCCGAGGGGGTGACGCACGAGCAGTACTTC. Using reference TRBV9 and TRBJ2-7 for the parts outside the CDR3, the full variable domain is DSGVTQTPKHLITATGQRVTLRCSPRSGDLSVYWYQQSLDQGLQFLIQYYNGEERAKGNILERFSAQQFPDLHSELNLSSLELGDSALYFCASSVAEGVTHEQYFGPGTRLTVT.

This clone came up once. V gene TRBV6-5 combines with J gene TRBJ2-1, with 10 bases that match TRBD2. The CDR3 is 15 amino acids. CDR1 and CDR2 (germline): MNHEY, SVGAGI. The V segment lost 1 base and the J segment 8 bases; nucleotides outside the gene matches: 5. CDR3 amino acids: CASSYYSGGADEQFF. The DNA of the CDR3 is TGTGCCAGCAGTTACTACAGCGGGGGGGCCGATGAGCAGTTCTTC.

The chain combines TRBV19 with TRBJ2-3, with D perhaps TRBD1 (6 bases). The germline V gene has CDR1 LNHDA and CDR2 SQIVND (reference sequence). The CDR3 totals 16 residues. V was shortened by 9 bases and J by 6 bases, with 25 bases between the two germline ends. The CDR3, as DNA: TGTGCCAGCACCACAGTAAGCACAGGGCGATCCGATACGCAGTATTTT. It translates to CASTTVSTGRSDTQYF.

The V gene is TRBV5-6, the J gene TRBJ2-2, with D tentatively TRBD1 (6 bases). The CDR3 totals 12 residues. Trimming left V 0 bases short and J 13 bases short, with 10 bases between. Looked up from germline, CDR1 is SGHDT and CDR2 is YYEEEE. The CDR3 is CASSLAGAWLFF. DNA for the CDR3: TGTGCCAGCAGCTTGGCAGGGGCCTGGCTGTTTTTT.

The DNA of the CDR3 is TGTGCCAGCAGCTTAGCCGCGGCCTTTACCCTCTACAATGAGCAGTTCTTC. Its protein is CASSLAAAFTLYNEQFF. V and J are TRBV7-8 and TRBJ2-1; D remains ambiguous. V was trimmed by 0 bases and J by 3 bases, leaving 15 bases between them. The CDR3 contains 17 residues. Germline V CDR1 and CDR2: SGHVS, FQNEAQ.

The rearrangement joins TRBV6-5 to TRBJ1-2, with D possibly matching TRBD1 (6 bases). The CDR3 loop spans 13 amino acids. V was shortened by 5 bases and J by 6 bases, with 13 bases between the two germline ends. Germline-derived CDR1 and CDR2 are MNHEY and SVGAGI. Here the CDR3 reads CASSAPGVHGYTF. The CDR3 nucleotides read TGTGCCAGCAGTGCCCCAGGGGTTCATGGCTACACCTTC.

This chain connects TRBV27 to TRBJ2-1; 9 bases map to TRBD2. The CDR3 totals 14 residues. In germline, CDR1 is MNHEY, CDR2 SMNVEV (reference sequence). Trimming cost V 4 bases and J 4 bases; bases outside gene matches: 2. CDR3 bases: TGTGCCAGCAGTTCCAGCGGGGGGTACAATGAGCAGTTCTTC. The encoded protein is CASSSSGGYNEQFF.

The CDR3 nucleotides are TGTGCCAGCAGCTTGGCAGGGTTCGGAAACACCATATATTTT. This translates into CASSLAGFGNTIYF. The chain joins TRBV5-6 to TRBJ1-3, with TRBD1 as a possible D gene (5 bases). The CDR3 spans 14 residues. Germline V gene lookup returns CDR1 SGHDT and CDR2 YYEEEE. Trimming shortened V by 0 bases and J by 4 bases, and 8 bases separated the two germline ends.

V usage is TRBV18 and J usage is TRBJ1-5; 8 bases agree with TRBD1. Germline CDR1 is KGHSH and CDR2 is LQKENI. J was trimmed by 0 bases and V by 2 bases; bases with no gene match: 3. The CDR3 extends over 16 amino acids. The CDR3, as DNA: TGTGCCAGCTCACCAACAGGGGGGTATAGCAATCAGCCCCAGCATTTT. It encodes CASSPTGGYSNQPQHF.

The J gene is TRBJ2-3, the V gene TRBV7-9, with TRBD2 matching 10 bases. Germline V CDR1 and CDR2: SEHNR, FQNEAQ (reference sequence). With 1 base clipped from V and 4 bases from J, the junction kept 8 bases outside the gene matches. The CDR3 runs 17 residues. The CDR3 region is CASSLGVRTSGADTQYF. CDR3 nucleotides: TGTGCCAGCAGCTTAGGTGTTCGTACTAGCGGGGCAGATACGCAGTATTTT. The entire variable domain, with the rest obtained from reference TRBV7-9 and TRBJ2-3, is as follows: DTGVSQNPRHKITKRGQNVTFRCDPISEHNRLYWYRQTLGQGPEFLTYFQNEAQLEKSRLLSDRFSAERPKGSFSTLEIQRTEQGDSAMYLCASSLGVRTSGADTQYFGPGTRLTVL.

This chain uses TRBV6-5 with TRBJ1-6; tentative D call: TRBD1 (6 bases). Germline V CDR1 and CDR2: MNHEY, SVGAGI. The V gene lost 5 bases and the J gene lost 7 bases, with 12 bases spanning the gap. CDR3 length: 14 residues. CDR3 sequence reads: CASSLGHLNSPLHF. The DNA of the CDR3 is TGTGCCAGCAGTCTGGGACATTTGAATTCACCCCTCCACTTT.

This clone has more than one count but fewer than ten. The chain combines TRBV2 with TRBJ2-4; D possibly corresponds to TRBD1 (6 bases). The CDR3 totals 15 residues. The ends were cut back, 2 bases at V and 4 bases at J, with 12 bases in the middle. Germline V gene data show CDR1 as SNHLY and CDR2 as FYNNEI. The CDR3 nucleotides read TGTGCCAGCAGTGAAAACGGGACACCGAAAAACATTCAGTACTTC. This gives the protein CASSENGTPKNIQYF.

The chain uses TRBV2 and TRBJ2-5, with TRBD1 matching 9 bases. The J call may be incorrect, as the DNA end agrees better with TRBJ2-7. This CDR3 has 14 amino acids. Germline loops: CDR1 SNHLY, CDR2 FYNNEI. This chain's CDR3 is CASRGQGKGYEQYF. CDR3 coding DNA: TGTGCCAGCAGAGGACAGGGGAAGGGCTACGAGCAGTACTTC.

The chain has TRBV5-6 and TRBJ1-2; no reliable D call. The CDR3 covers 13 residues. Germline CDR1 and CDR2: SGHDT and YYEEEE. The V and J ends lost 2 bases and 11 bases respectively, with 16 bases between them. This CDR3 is CASSFSGSGPYTF. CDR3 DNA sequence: TGTGCCAGCAGCTTTTCGGGATCCGGCCCTTACACCTTC. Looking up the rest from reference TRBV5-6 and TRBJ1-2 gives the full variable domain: DAGVTQSPTHLIKTRGQQVTLRCSPKSGHDTVSWYQQALGQGPQFIFQYYEEEERQRGNFPDRFSGHQFPNYSSELNVNALLLGDSALYLCASSFSGSGPYTFGSGTRLTVV.

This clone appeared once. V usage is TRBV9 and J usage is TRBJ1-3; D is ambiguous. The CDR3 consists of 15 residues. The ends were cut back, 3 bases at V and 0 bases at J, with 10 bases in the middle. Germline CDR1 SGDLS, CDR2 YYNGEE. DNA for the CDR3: TGTGCCAGCAGCGGCCGGAGGATCTCTGGAAACACCATATATTTT. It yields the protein CASSGRRISGNTIYF.

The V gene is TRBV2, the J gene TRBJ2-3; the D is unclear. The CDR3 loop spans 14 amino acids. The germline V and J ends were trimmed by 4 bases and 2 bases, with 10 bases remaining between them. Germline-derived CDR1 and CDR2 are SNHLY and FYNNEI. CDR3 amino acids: CASSGTHPTDTQYF. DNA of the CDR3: TGTGCCAGCAGTGGCACACATCCCACAGATACGCAGTATTTT.

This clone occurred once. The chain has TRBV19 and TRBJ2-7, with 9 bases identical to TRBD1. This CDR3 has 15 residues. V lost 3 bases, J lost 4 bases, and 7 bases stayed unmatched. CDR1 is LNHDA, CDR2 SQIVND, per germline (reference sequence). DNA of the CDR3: TGTGCCAGTAGTATCTCCGGGACAGGGCCTTACGAGCAGTACTTC. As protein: CASSISGTGPYEQYF.

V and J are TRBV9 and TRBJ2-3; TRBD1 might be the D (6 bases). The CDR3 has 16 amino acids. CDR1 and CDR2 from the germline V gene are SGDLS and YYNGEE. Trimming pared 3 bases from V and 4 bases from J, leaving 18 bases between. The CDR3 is CASSALVRGLPDTQYF. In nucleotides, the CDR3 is TGTGCCAGCAGCGCCCTTGTAAGGGGGTTGCCAGATACGCAGTATTTT.

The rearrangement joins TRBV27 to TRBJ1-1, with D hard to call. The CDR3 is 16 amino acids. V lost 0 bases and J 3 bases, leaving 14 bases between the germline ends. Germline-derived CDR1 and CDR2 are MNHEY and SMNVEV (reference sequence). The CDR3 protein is CASSLSSLYRDTEAFF. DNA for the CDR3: TGTGCCAGCAGTTTATCCTCACTCTATCGGGACACTGAAGCTTTCTTT.

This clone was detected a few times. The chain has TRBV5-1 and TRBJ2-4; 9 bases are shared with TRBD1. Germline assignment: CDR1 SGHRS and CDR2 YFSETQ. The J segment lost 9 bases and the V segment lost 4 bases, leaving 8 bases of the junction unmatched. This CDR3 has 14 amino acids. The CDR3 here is CASSPTGGEGIQYF. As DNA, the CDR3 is TGCGCCAGCAGCCCCACAGGGGGCGAGGGCATTCAGTACTTC.

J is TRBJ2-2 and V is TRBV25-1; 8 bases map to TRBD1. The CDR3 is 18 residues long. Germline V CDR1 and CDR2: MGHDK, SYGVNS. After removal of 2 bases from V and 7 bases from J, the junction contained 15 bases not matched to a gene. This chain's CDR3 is CASSERFQGARSDGELFF. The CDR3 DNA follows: TGTGCCAGCAGTGAAAGGTTTCAGGGGGCGAGGTCTGACGGGGAGCTGTTTTTT.

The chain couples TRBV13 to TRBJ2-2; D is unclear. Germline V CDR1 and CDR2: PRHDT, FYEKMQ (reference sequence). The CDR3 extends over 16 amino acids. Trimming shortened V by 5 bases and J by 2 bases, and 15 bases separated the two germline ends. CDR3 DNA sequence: TGTGCCAGCAGCCGATCCTCACAGAAAAACACCGGGGAGCTGTTTTTT. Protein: CASSRSSQKNTGELFF.

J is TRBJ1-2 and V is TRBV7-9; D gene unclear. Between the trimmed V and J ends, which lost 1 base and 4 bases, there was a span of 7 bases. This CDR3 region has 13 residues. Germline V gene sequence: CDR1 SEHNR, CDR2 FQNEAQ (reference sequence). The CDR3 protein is CASSLGASYGYTF. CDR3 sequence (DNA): TGTGCCAGCAGCTTAGGAGCCTCCTATGGCTACACCTTC.

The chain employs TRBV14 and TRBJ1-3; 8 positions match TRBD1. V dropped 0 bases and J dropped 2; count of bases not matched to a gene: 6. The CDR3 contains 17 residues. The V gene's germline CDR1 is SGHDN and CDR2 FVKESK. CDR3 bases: TGTGCCAGCAGCCAAGATGCAGGGGGCTTTACTGGAAACACCATATATTTT. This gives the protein CASSQDAGGFTGNTIYF. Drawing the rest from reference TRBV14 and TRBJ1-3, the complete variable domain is EAGVTQFPSHSVIEKGQTVTLRCDPISGHDNLYWYRRVMGKEIKFLLHFVKESKQDESGMPNNRFLAERTGGTYSTLKVQPAELEDSGVYFCASSQDAGGFTGNTIYFGEGSWLTVV.